The T cell receptor (beta chain) under discussion was sequenced for a study of blood T cell repertoires in COVID-19. Study overall: PBMCs, B-cell-depleted T cells, or T cells provided the cDNA or gDNA that made up the material.

Germline V gene sequence: CDR1 LNHDA, CDR2 SQIVND (reference sequence). CDR3 length equals 14 residues. The ends were cut back, 9 bases at V and 7 bases at J, with 18 bases in the middle. Profiled with immunoSEQ multiplex PCR; TCRdb holds only in-frame clones, not every one. The profile covers about 140,000 clones, with 75% to 80% appearing a single time and just under 3% taken by the ten largest. This clone was seen more than once but under ten times. Enrollees, about 18 to 89 years old, lived in about two dozen US areas. Cohorts were assigned according to the clinical history that participants reported. What the recovered Cohort 3 donors had was two negative PCRs, clearance, or symptom resolution.

The sample taken for sequencing was PBMCs or T cells enriched from blood (not recorded which). The receptor was isolated from a woman between 45 and 65 years old who had recovered from COVID-19. The chain recombines TRBV19 with TRBJ2-2; the D gene is possibly TRBD1 (6 bases). The CDR3 DNA reads as TGTGCCAGCGCCCGGGTGGGGGCGAACGGGGAGCTGTTTTTT. This codes for CASARVGANGELFF.